This is a list of T cell receptor beta chains from one sample in a study of radiotherapy plus CTLA-4 blockade in lung cancer. Measured with immunoSEQ multiplex PCR; TCRdb has only the in-frame clones, and not every one. The repertoire holds approximately 72,000 clones, around 82% seen once, with about 6.6% in the top ten. The sample was peripheral blood, taken from a patient treated with radiotherapy plus ipilimumab. The receptors derive from a human donor with non-small cell lung cancer who had a complete response to radiotherapy plus ipilimumab. Each CDR3 is given with its conserved first and last residue. A D gene is named only where the DNA matches it firmly. Clone size is not always given. Where it is, it says once, few, many or a class for expanded clones.

j_call d_call clone_size v_call cdr3_aa cdr3_nt
TRBJ1-4 . few TRBV7-2 CASSLAGSTNEKLFF TGTGCCAGCAGCTTGGCGGGATCAACTAATGAAAAACTGTTTTTT
TRBJ2-5 TRBD1 . TRBV2 CASSYGTGKETQYF TGTGCCAGCAGTTACGGGACAGGCAAAGAGACCCAGTACTTC
TRBJ1-3 . many TRBV10-3 CAIRSDTIYF TGTGCCATCAGGAGTGACACCATATATTTT
TRBJ2-4 TRBD2 . TRBV5-1 CASSLEALAGDGDIQYF TGCGCCAGCAGCTTGGAGGCCCTAGCGGGAGACGGAGACATTCAGTACTTC
TRBJ2-3 . . TRBV30 CAWSVGSSSDTQYF TGTGCCTGGAGTGTAGGGTCAAGTTCAGATACGCAGTATTTT
TRBJ2-2 . . TRBV2 CASSERELGELFF TGTGCCAGCAGTGAGAGGGAGTTGGGGGAGCTGTTTTTT
TRBJ2-6 . few TRBV27 CASSTPGVGANVLTF TGTGCCAGCAGTACCCCAGGGGTCGGGGCCAACGTCCTGACTTTC
TRBJ2-3 TRBD2 . TRBV6-4 CASSDPGTSGRTTDTQYF TGTGCCAGCAGTGACCCCGGGACTAGCGGGAGGACCACAGATACGCAGTATTTT
TRBJ1-5 . . TRBV30 CAWSVGDPQPQHF TGTGCCTGGAGTGTAGGGGACCCCCAGCCCCAGCATTTT
TRBJ2-2 . . TRBV18 CASSPLKGQNTGELFF TGTGCCAGCTCACCACTTAAGGGACAGAACACCGGGGAGCTGTTTTTT
TRBJ2-1 TRBD2 . TRBV11-2 CASTTTSGSRYNEQFF TGTGCCAGCACCACAACTAGCGGGAGTCGATACAATGAGCAGTTCTTC
TRBJ1-2 . . TRBV29-1 CSVEAGGQAGSYGYTF TGCAGCGTTGAAGCGGGGGGCCAAGCAGGGTCCTATGGCTACACCTTC
TRBJ2-2 . . TRBV7-6 CASSFGNTGELFF TGTGCCAGCAGCTTCGGGAACACCGGGGAGCTGTTTTTT
TRBJ2-1 TRBD2 . TRBV19 CASSLRLAGVGGSYNEQFF TGTGCCAGTAGTCTCAGACTAGCGGGAGTTGGTGGAAGCTACAATGAGCAGTTCTTC
TRBJ1-5 . once TRBV19 CASSMGGLQHF TGTGCCAGTAGTATGGGGGGTCTCCAGCATTTT
TRBJ1-3 TRBD1 . TRBV2 CASSPGTGNRNTIYF TGTGCCAGCAGTCCCGGGACAGGGAATCGAAACACCATATATTTT
TRBJ2-1 TRBD2 . TRBV27 CASSLGVGTSGVNEQFF TGTGCCAGCAGTTTAGGGGTCGGGACTAGCGGGGTCAATGAGCAGTTCTTC
TRBJ1-6 TRBD1 . TRBV19 CASSRTGDNSPLHF TGTGCCAGTAGTAGGACAGGGGATAATTCACCCCTCCACTTT
TRBJ2-5 . . TRBV9 CASSPTAVGETQYF TGTGCCAGCAGCCCAACGGCCGTGGGGGAGACCCAGTACTTC
TRBJ2-7 TRBD2 . TRBV7-8 CASSLGTSGGTFSYEQYF TGTGCCAGCAGCTTAGGGACTAGCGGGGGGACCTTCTCCTACGAGCAGTACTTC
TRBJ2-6 . . TRBV5-1 CASSPGHLSSGANVLTF TGCGCCAGCAGCCCGGGACACCTGAGCTCTGGGGCCAACGTCCTGACTTTC